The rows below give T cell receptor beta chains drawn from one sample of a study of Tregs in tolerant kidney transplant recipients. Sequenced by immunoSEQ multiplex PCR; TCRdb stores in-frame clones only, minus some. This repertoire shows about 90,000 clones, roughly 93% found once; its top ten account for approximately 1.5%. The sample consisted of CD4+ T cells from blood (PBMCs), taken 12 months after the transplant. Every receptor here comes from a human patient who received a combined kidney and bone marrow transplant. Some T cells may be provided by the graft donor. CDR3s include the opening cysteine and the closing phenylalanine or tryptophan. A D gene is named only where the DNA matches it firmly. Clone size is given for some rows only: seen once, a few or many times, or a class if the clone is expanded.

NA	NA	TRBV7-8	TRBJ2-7	TGTGCCAGCAGCTTCGCGGGTGGCGAGCAGTACTTC	CASSFAGGEQYF
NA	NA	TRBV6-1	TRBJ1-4	TGTGCCAGCAGTTCCATGGCCAAACCAAATGAAAAACTGTTTTTT	CASSSMAKPNEKLFF
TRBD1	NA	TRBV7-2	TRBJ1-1	TGTGCCAGCGGTGGACAGGGGGTTGGTGAAGCTTTCTTT	CASGGQGVGEAFF
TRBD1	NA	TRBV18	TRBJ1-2	TGTGCCAGCTCACCAGGGACAGGGGATTGGTATGGCTACACCTTC	CASSPGTGDWYGYTF
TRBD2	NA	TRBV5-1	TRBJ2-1	TGCGCCAGCAGCTTGGATTTAGGCCTAGCGGGGGGCTTTGAGCAGTTCTTC	CASSLDLGLAGGFEQFF
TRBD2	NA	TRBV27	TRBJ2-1	TGTGCCAGCAGTTCGTTAGCGGGGAGGCACAATGAGCAGTTCTTC	CASSSLAGRHNEQFF
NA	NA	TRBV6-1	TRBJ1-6	TGTGCCAGCAGTGTAGAATTCAGGGTCTCCTATAATTCACCCCTCCACTTT	CASSVEFRVSYNSPLHF
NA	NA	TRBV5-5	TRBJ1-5	TGTGCCAGCAGCTTGGACAGAGAACAGCCCCAGCATTTT	CASSLDREQPQHF
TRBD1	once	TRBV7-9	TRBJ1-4	TGTGCCAGCAGTTTTTCCGGGACAGGGACTGAAAAACTGTTTTTT	CASSFSGTGTEKLFF
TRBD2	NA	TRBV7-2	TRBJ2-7	TGTGCCAGCAGCCGGGACTACTACGAGCAGTACTTC	CASSRDYYEQYF
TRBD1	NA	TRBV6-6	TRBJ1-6	TGTGCCAGCAGGCCGGGACAGGAGAATAATTCCCCCCTCCACTTT	CASRPGQENNSPLHF
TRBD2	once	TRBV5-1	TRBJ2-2	TGCGCCAGCAGTCCGGGGACTAGCTTGAACACCGGGGAGCTGTTTTTT	CASSPGTSLNTGELFF
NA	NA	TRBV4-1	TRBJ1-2	TGCGCCAGCAGCCAGGCCCCTGGGAGGGTGGATGGCTACACCTTC	CASSQAPGRVDGYTF
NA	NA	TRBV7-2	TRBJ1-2	TGTGCCAGCAGCTTAGACAGAAGAGATGGCTACACCTTC	CASSLDRRDGYTF
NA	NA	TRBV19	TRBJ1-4	TGTGCCAGTACGGTGAGGATGGGAAAACTGTTTTTT	CASTVRMGKLFF
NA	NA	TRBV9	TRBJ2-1	TGTGCCAGCAGCGTAGCTACCTACAATGAGCAGTTCTTC	CASSVATYNEQFF
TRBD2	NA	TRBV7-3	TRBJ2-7	TGTGCCAGCAGCTTAAGGGGCGGGAGCGGCTACGAGCAGTACTTC	CASSLRGGSGYEQYF
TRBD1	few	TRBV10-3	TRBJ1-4	TGTGCCACCGGACAGGGACAAGGAGAAAATGAAAAACTGTTTTTT	CATGQGQGENEKLFF
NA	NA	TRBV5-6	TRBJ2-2	TGTGCCAGCAGCTTACAGGGGCTAGCGGGTTCCGGGGAGCTGTTTTTT	CASSLQGLAGSGELFF
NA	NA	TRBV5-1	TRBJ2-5	TGCGCCAGCAGCTTGGACATCATAAAGACCCAGTACTTC	CASSLDIIKTQYF
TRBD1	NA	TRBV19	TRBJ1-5	TGTGCCAGTAGTACTGACAGGGAGCAGCCCCAGCATTTT	CASSTDREQPQHF
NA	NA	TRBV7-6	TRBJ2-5	TGTGCCAGCAGGCGGGGACCCTGGGGCCAAGAGACCCAGTACTTC	CASRRGPWGQETQYF
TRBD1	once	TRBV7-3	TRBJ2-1	TGTGCCAGCAGCTTAAACAGGGGCAATGAGCAGTTCTTC	CASSLNRGNEQFF
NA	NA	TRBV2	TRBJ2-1	TGTGCCAGCAGTCCCGGTTGGAGGGGTGGTTACAATGAGCAGTTCTTC	CASSPGWRGGYNEQFF
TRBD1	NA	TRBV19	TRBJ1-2	TGTGCCAGCCAGACAGGGTTGTATGGCTACACCTTC	CASQTGLYGYTF
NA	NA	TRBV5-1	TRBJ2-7	TGCGCCAGCAGCTGGGGCCTGGCAGGGGGGAACTACGAGCAGTACTTC	CASSWGLAGGNYEQYF
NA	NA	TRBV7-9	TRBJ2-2	TGTGCCAGCAGCTTAGGTGTCGGGGTTATTTTGTCGGACACCGGGGAGCTGTTTTTT	CASSLGVGVILSDTGELFF
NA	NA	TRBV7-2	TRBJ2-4	TGTGCCAGCAGCTTAGTCCGGGTAGCCAAAAACATTCAGTACTTC	CASSLVRVAKNIQYF
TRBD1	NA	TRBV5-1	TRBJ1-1	TGCGCCAGCAGCTTGAATCCAGGGGGAGGCACTGAAGCTTTCTTT	CASSLNPGGGTEAFF
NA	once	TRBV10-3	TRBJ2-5	TGTGCCATCAGGGGGCTCCGGGAGACCCAGTACTTC	CAIRGLRETQYF
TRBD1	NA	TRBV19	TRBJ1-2	TGTGCCAGTAGTCCGGGACAGGGGATAAACTATGGCTACACCTTC	CASSPGQGINYGYTF
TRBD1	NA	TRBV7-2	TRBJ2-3	TGTGCCAGCAGCTTACTGGGACAGGAGAGCACAGATACGCAGTATTTT	CASSLLGQESTDTQYF
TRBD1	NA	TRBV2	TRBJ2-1	TGTGCCAGCCGCGGTGGGACAGCCATCTACAATGAGCAGTTCTTC	CASRGGTAIYNEQFF
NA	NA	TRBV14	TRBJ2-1	TGTGCCAGCAGCTTTCGACTAGTCTCCTACAATGAGCAGTTCTTC	CASSFRLVSYNEQFF
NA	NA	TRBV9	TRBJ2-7	TGTGCCAGCAGCGCCAACCCCAGGGACTCCTACGAGCAGTACTTC	CASSANPRDSYEQYF
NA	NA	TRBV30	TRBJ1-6	TGTGCCTGGAGTCGACTAAGGGATTCACCCCTCCACTTT	CAWSRLRDSPLHF
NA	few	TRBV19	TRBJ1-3	TGTGCCAGTAGTGGCGGGGAAGCTGGAAACACCATATATTTT	CASSGGEAGNTIYF
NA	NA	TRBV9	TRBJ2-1	TGTGCCAGCAGCGTAGCTTTCTCCGACAATGAGCAGTTCTTC	CASSVAFSDNEQFF
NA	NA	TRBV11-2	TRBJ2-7	TGTGCCAGCAGCCCCTGGACTGTATCCTACGAGCAGTACTTC	CASSPWTVSYEQYF
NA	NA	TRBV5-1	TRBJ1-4	TGCGCCAGCAGCTGGACACCGGTTAATGAAAAACTGTTTTTT	CASSWTPVNEKLFF
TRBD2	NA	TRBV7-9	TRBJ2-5	TGTGCCAGCAGCGTTCGCGGGGGGGCCAGCTCGAAAGAGACCCAGTACTTC	CASSVRGGASSKETQYF
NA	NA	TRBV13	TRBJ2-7	TGTGCCAGCAGTTCCAGACTTAACTCCTACGAGCAGTACTTC	CASSSRLNSYEQYF
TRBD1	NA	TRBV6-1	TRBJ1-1	TGTGCCAGCAGTGAAGTTACGGCGGGACAGGGGTTATACACTGAAGCTTTCTTT	CASSEVTAGQGLYTEAFF
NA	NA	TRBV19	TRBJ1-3	TGTGCCAGTGGTCCAGGACAGTTTCATGACACCATATATTTT	CASGPGQFHDTIYF
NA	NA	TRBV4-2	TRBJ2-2	TGTGCCAGCAGCCCTAAGGAGGGCTGGGGCACCGGGGAGCTGTTTTTT	CASSPKEGWGTGELFF
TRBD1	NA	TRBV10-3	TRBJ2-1	TGTGCCATCAGCCGACAGGGGGTATGGGATAATGAGCAGTTCTTC	CAISRQGVWDNEQFF
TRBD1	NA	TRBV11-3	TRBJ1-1	TGTGCCAGCAGCTTTCAGGGGGACGCGTTGCTCACTGAAGCTTTCTTT	CASSFQGDALLTEAFF
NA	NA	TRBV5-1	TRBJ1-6	TGCGCCAGCAGCTTGGCCGTTGGAGCAAATTCACCCCTCCACTTT	CASSLAVGANSPLHF
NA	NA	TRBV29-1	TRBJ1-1	TGCAGCGTTTTGGGGAGCTTGAACACTGAAGCTTTCTTT	CSVLGSLNTEAFF
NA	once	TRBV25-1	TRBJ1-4	TGTGCCAGCAGTGACCAATTAGAGTCGGGGACTAATGAAAAACTGTTTTTT	CASSDQLESGTNEKLFF
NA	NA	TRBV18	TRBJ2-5	TGTGCCAGCTCACCTAACGATGCGGAGACCCAGTACTTC	CASSPNDAETQYF
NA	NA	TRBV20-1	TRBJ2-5	TGCAGTGTTACCCCCAGAGAGACCCAGTACTTC	CSVTPRETQYF
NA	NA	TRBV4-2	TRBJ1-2	TGTGCCAGCAGCCAAGTATCTGGCAGGGTAGGGTATAACTATGGCTACACCTTC	CASSQVSGRVGYNYGYTF
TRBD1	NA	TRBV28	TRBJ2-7	TGTGCCAGCAGTCGTATTAGGAGGACAGGGGGCTCCTACGAGCAGTACTTC	CASSRIRRTGGSYEQYF
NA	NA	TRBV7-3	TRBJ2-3	TGTGCCAGCAGCTACGGTCACACAGATACGCAGTATTTT	CASSYGHTDTQYF
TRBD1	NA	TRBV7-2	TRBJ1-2	TGTGCCAGCAGCTTAAGGGACAGGGCTTACTATGGCTACACCTTC	CASSLRDRAYYGYTF
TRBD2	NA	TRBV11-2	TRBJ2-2	TGTGCCAGCAGCCCAAAACCCCTAGCGGGAGGGCCTGGGGAGCTGTTTTTT	CASSPKPLAGGPGELFF